This T cell receptor beta chain came from a study of blood T cell repertoires in COVID-19. Study background: Nucleic acid was either cDNA or gDNA, and it came from T cells, B-cell-depleted T cells, or PBMCs.

Participants' own reports of clinical history determined their cohort assignment. Clones were sequenced by immunoSEQ multiplex PCR, and TCRdb holds only the in-frame ones, with some missing. Of roughly 500,000 clones in the sample, approximately 91% are singletons; the top ten hold 8% to 9.5%. Germline V CDR1 and CDR2: MRHNA, SNTAGT. The CDR3 consists of 13 residues. The V and J ends lost 4 bases and 2 bases respectively, with 7 bases between them. The sequence came from an older woman who had recovered from COVID-19. The specimen was PBMCs or T cells enriched from blood (not recorded which). The chain couples TRBV6-4 to TRBJ2-3, with D unclear. The CDR3, as DNA: TGTGCCAGCAGTGGTAGCTCCACAGATACGCAGTATTTT. Translating gives CASSGSSTDTQYF.